A selection of T cell receptor beta chains follows, all from one sample in a study of T cell therapy after organ transplantation. Their recognized antigens are unknown. Sequencing was performed with immunoSEQ multiplex PCR; in TCRdb, only in-frame clones are kept and a portion is missing. The profile shows some 48,000 clones, approximately 94% of them singletons. The sample in question was CD8+ T cells from blood, obtained before autologous CMV-specific T cell therapy. These receptor sequences come from a human patient who had received a solid organ transplant and had CMV disease. Both conserved end residues are part of each CDR3. The order of the fields is clone size, D gene, V gene, J gene, CDR3 DNA, CDR3 protein. D genes are given only for firm matches. Size values are once, few and many counts, or a class for expanded clones, and some rows have none.

size: NA
D: TRBD2
V: TRBV7-3
J: TRBJ2-3
DNA: TGTGCCAGCAGCTTGGTGCAGGGAGGGACAGATACGCAGTATTTT
CDR3: CASSLVQGGTDTQYF

size: NA
D: NA
V: TRBV29-1
J: TRBJ2-7
DNA: TGCAGCGTTGAAGTCGTGGGGGCCCCATACGAGCAGTACTTC
CDR3: CSVEVVGAPYEQYF

size: NA
D: NA
V: TRBV25-1
J: TRBJ2-3
DNA: TGTGCCAGCAGTGAAAGTAAGACAGGAACGGGCACAGATACGCAGTATTTT
CDR3: CASSESKTGTGTDTQYF

size: NA
D: NA
V: TRBV6-5
J: TRBJ2-3
DNA: TGTGCCAGCAGTTACGACGGAGATACGCAGTATTTT
CDR3: CASSYDGDTQYF

size: NA
D: TRBD2
V: TRBV27
J: TRBJ2-2
DNA: TGTGCCAGCAGCCACAGGTTCGCGGGGGGCACCGGGGAGCTGTTTTTT
CDR3: CASSHRFAGGTGELFF

size: NA
D: NA
V: TRBV5-1
J: TRBJ2-1
DNA: TGCGCCAGCAGCTTGGCCAAGCGACTCAGCTCCTACAATGAGCAGTTCTTC
CDR3: CASSLAKRLSSYNEQFF

size: NA
D: NA
V: TRBV2
J: TRBJ1-1
DNA: TGTGCCAGCAGTGAGGCAGGGGAACATGCTGAAGCTTTCTTT
CDR3: CASSEAGEHAEAFF

size: NA
D: NA
V: TRBV5-1
J: TRBJ1-6
DNA: TGCGCCAGCAGCTTGGAGGACCGAGAGTTTTATAATTCACCCCTCCACTTT
CDR3: CASSLEDREFYNSPLHF

size: NA
D: NA
V: TRBV5-1
J: TRBJ1-4
DNA: TGCGCCAGCAGCTACTACGGGGTGGATGAAAAACTGTTTTTT
CDR3: CASSYYGVDEKLFF

size: once
D: NA
V: TRBV14
J: TRBJ1-3
DNA: TGTGCCAGCAGCCCTCTCGAGACTGGGGGTGTTGGAAACACCATATATTTT
CDR3: CASSPLETGGVGNTIYF

size: NA
D: NA
V: TRBV27
J: TRBJ1-6
DNA: TGTGCCAGCAGTCCCCTGGAGGGGAGCTCCTATAATTCACCCCTCCACTTT
CDR3: CASSPLEGSSYNSPLHF

size: NA
D: NA
V: TRBV27
J: TRBJ2-7
DNA: TGTGCCAGCAGTTTGGCCGGAGGAGGCGAGCAGTACTTC
CDR3: CASSLAGGGEQYF

size: NA
D: NA
V: TRBV5-1
J: TRBJ1-2
DNA: TGCGCCAGCAGCCCGGAAAAGGCAGAACCCAACTATGGCTACACCTTC
CDR3: CASSPEKAEPNYGYTF

size: NA
D: NA
V: TRBV9
J: TRBJ1-2
DNA: TGTGCCAGCAGCGAGAGGCCGGGTGGGAACTATGGCTACACCTTC
CDR3: CASSERPGGNYGYTF

size: NA
D: TRBD2
V: TRBV10-2
J: TRBJ2-3
DNA: TGCGCCAGCAGTGGCAGACTAGCGGAGACCACAGATACGCAGTATTTT
CDR3: CASSGRLAETTDTQYF

size: NA
D: TRBD2
V: TRBV19
J: TRBJ2-1
DNA: TGTGCCAGTAGTCCCACTAGCGGAGGTGAGCAGTTCTTC
CDR3: CASSPTSGGEQFF

size: NA
D: NA
V: TRBV27
J: TRBJ1-5
DNA: TGTGCCAGCAGTTTAAAAGGATTATATAGCAATCAGCCCCAGCATTTT
CDR3: CASSLKGLYSNQPQHF

size: NA
D: NA
V: TRBV29-1
J: TRBJ2-3
DNA: TGCAGCGTTGGGGGAGACAGTCAAGTCACAGATACGCAGTATTTT
CDR3: CSVGGDSQVTDTQYF

size: NA
D: TRBD2
V: TRBV4-2
J: TRBJ2-3
DNA: TGTGCCAGCAGCGTCCAAGGATTGGCGGGAGGTTCGGATACGCAGTATTTT
CDR3: CASSVQGLAGGSDTQYF

size: NA
D: NA
V: TRBV2
J: TRBJ2-7
DNA: TGTGCCAGCCTTCGGACACTCTACGAGCAGTACTTC
CDR3: CASLRTLYEQYF

size: NA
D: TRBD2
V: TRBV4-1
J: TRBJ2-3
DNA: TGCGCCAGCAGGCCCTCACTAGCGGGAGGCCCAGATACGCAGTATTTT
CDR3: CASRPSLAGGPDTQYF

size: NA
D: NA
V: TRBV4-1
J: TRBJ1-1
DNA: TGCGCCAGCAGCCACCAAAACGGGGGAGTCGAAGCTTTCTTT
CDR3: CASSHQNGGVEAFF

size: NA
D: NA
V: TRBV14
J: TRBJ2-1
DNA: TGTGCCAGCAGCCTCACCCTTCCGGGTGAGCAGTTCTTC
CDR3: CASSLTLPGEQFF

size: NA
D: NA
V: TRBV11-2
J: TRBJ2-1
DNA: TGTGCCAGCAGCTACAGAGGGGACGCCTACAATGAGCAGTTCTTC
CDR3: CASSYRGDAYNEQFF

size: NA
D: NA
V: TRBV6-5
J: TRBJ2-7
DNA: TGTGCCAGCAGCAAGACGTCCTACGAGCAGTACTTC
CDR3: CASSKTSYEQYF

size: NA
D: TRBD1
V: TRBV5-1
J: TRBJ2-7
DNA: TGCGCCAGCAGCTTGGCCGCCAGGACAGGGTTCTACGAGCAGTACTTC
CDR3: CASSLAARTGFYEQYF

size: NA
D: NA
V: TRBV27
J: TRBJ2-5
DNA: TGTGCCAGCAGTTTATCGGTGGGCCAAGAGACCCAGTACTTC
CDR3: CASSLSVGQETQYF

size: NA
D: NA
V: TRBV4-2
J: TRBJ1-1
DNA: TGTGCCAGCAGCCAAGATCGGGGGCAATTGATGAACACTGAAGCTTTCTTT
CDR3: CASSQDRGQLMNTEAFF

size: NA
D: TRBD2
V: TRBV7-8
J: TRBJ2-1
DNA: TGTGCCAGCAGCTTAATAGCGGGAGACTACAATGAGCAGTTCTTC
CDR3: CASSLIAGDYNEQFF

size: NA
D: NA
V: TRBV15
J: TRBJ2-5
DNA: TGTGCCACCAGCGATTCAGACGATCTAAGGGACGTCCTAGGAGGTACGGAGACCCAGTACTTC
CDR3: CATSDSDDLRDVLGGTETQYF

size: NA
D: NA
V: TRBV5-4
J: TRBJ1-1
DNA: TGTGCCAGCAGCTTAAGTATTGGGGGAGACACTGAAGCTTTCTTT
CDR3: CASSLSIGGDTEAFF

size: NA
D: NA
V: TRBV6-5
J: TRBJ2-7
DNA: TGTGCCAGCAGTTCCCGACAGGTCTTGCTCTACTACGAGCAGTACTTC
CDR3: CASSSRQVLLYYEQYF

size: NA
D: TRBD2
V: TRBV11-2
J: TRBJ2-1
DNA: TGTGCCAGCAGCCACGTATGGCACTACGGGGGGGGCCACAATGAGCAGTTCTTC
CDR3: CASSHVWHYGGGHNEQFF

size: NA
D: TRBD1
V: TRBV4-1
J: TRBJ2-7
DNA: TGCGCCAGCAGCCAAACCTGGACAGGGGAGGACTACGAGCAGTACTTC
CDR3: CASSQTWTGEDYEQYF

size: NA
D: NA
V: TRBV6-6
J: TRBJ2-7
DNA: TGTGCCAGCAGTCACACTAGCAACAACTACGAGCAGTACTTC
CDR3: CASSHTSNNYEQYF

size: NA
D: TRBD2
V: TRBV27
J: TRBJ2-7
DNA: TGTGCCAGCAGCTTACGCGGAATTGGACTAGCGAACGAGCAGTACTTC
CDR3: CASSLRGIGLANEQYF

size: NA
D: NA
V: TRBV6-5
J: TRBJ1-5
DNA: TGTGCCAGCAGCACAGGGATGGGCATTCAGCCCCAGCATTTT
CDR3: CASSTGMGIQPQHF

size: NA
D: TRBD2
V: TRBV11-2
J: TRBJ2-7
DNA: TGTGCCAGCAGCCCATCAGGGCGGGAGACGCCCTACGAGCAGTACTTC
CDR3: CASSPSGRETPYEQYF

size: NA
D: NA
V: TRBV15
J: TRBJ2-3
DNA: TGTGCCACCAGCGGATTAGGGGGGCGGATAGATACGCAGTATTTT
CDR3: CATSGLGGRIDTQYF

size: once
D: NA
V: TRBV6-4
J: TRBJ1-1
DNA: TGTGCCAGCAGTGACTGGGGGTTGGGAAGTGGCACTGAAGCTTTCTTT
CDR3: CASSDWGLGSGTEAFF

size: NA
D: NA
V: TRBV6-5
J: TRBJ2-2
DNA: TGTGCCAGCAGTTACTCCCCCGACAGTTCCACCGGGGAGCTGTTTTTT
CDR3: CASSYSPDSSTGELFF

size: NA
D: NA
V: TRBV13
J: TRBJ1-4
DNA: TGTGCCAGCAGCTTAGCTGTGAACCCCAAACTGTTTTTT
CDR3: CASSLAVNPKLFF